This is a list of T cell receptor beta chains from one sample in a study of shared clonotypes between healthy human individuals. Using immunoSEQ multiplex PCR, the repertoire was profiled, and TCRdb retains in-frame clones only, with some absent. The profile covers some 2,000,000 clones, with under 97% appearing a single time and around 0.13% taken by the ten largest. Sequencing was done on a sample of naive CD4+ T cells sorted from blood. The receptors stem from a man between 18 and 29 years old in good health. CDR3s include the opening cysteine and the closing phenylalanine or tryptophan. D genes are given only for firm matches. The listing skips clone size in some rows; elsewhere it reads once, few, many or a size class.

v_gene: TRBV11-2
abundance: -
j_gene: TRBJ2-2
d_gene: -
CDR3nt: TGTGCCAGCAGCCCAAATACAGGAGGAATATTCGGGGAGCTGTTTTTT
CDR3aa: CASSPNTGGIFGELFF

v_gene: TRBV6-1
abundance: -
j_gene: TRBJ1-1
d_gene: TRBD1
CDR3nt: TGTGCCAGCAGCGCCACCGGGACAGAGAACACTGAAGCTTTCTTT
CDR3aa: CASSATGTENTEAFF

v_gene: TRBV18
abundance: -
j_gene: TRBJ2-6
d_gene: -
CDR3nt: TGTGCCAGCTACAACTCTGGGGCCAACGTCCTGACTTTC
CDR3aa: CASYNSGANVLTF

v_gene: TRBV5-1
abundance: -
j_gene: TRBJ2-3
d_gene: -
CDR3nt: TGCGCCAGCAGCTCGCCCTCGGATACGCAGTATTTT
CDR3aa: CASSSPSDTQYF

v_gene: TRBV11-2
abundance: -
j_gene: TRBJ1-5
d_gene: -
CDR3nt: TGTGCCAGCAGCTCGAGTGGGACCGAGAAACCCCAGCATTTT
CDR3aa: CASSSSGTEKPQHF

v_gene: TRBV29-1
abundance: few
j_gene: TRBJ1-1
d_gene: -
CDR3nt: TGCAGCGTGATCACAGGAGTGAACACTGAAGCTTTCTTT
CDR3aa: CSVITGVNTEAFF

v_gene: TRBV2
abundance: -
j_gene: TRBJ2-3
d_gene: -
CDR3nt: TGTGCCAGCAGGAAGACAGGAGTCCCACAAGATACGCAGTATTTT
CDR3aa: CASRKTGVPQDTQYF

v_gene: TRBV5-6
abundance: -
j_gene: TRBJ1-1
d_gene: -
CDR3nt: TGTGCCAGCAGCTTGTTTTCAGGGGCGCCAACTGAAGCTTTCTTT
CDR3aa: CASSLFSGAPTEAFF

v_gene: TRBV27
abundance: -
j_gene: TRBJ2-2
d_gene: -
CDR3nt: TGTGCCAGCAGCTTTCAGACCGTTGGCGGGGAGCTGTTTTTT
CDR3aa: CASSFQTVGGELFF

v_gene: TRBV7-6
abundance: -
j_gene: TRBJ1-6
d_gene: -
CDR3nt: TGTGCCAGCAGCTTACTCGTGGGAGGAAATTCACCCCTCCACTTT
CDR3aa: CASSLLVGGNSPLHF

v_gene: TRBV30
abundance: -
j_gene: TRBJ1-2
d_gene: TRBD1
CDR3nt: TGTGCCTGGAGTCCCCGGACAGGGGGGATGGATGGCTACACCTTC
CDR3aa: CAWSPRTGGMDGYTF

v_gene: TRBV5-1
abundance: -
j_gene: TRBJ2-1
d_gene: TRBD1
CDR3nt: TGCGCCAGCAGCTCGGGACAGGGGAGCTCCTACAATGAGCAGTTCTTC
CDR3aa: CASSSGQGSSYNEQFF

v_gene: TRBV10-2
abundance: -
j_gene: TRBJ2-7
d_gene: -
CDR3nt: TGCGCCAGCAGTGAGTTTGGGAGCCACGAGCAGTACTTC
CDR3aa: CASSEFGSHEQYF

v_gene: TRBV7-9
abundance: -
j_gene: TRBJ1-6
d_gene: -
CDR3nt: TGTGCCAGCAGCTTAGCTCTAGGGGGCTCCTATAATTCACCCCTCCACTTT
CDR3aa: CASSLALGGSYNSPLHF

v_gene: TRBV18
abundance: -
j_gene: TRBJ2-2
d_gene: -
CDR3nt: TGTGCCAGCTCACCCCGACAGCCTTCGAACACCGGGGAGCTGTTTTTT
CDR3aa: CASSPRQPSNTGELFF

v_gene: TRBV11-2
abundance: once
j_gene: TRBJ2-1
d_gene: -
CDR3nt: TGTGCCAGCAGCGTTAGCGGAGGCTCCTACAATGAGCAGTTCTTC
CDR3aa: CASSVSGGSYNEQFF

v_gene: TRBV6-6
abundance: -
j_gene: TRBJ2-7
d_gene: TRBD1
CDR3nt: TGTGCCAGCAGTCCAAGGACAGGGGACTACGAGCAGTACTTC
CDR3aa: CASSPRTGDYEQYF

v_gene: TRBV18
abundance: -
j_gene: TRBJ2-5
d_gene: -
CDR3nt: TGTGCCAGCTCACCAGGGTCCAAAGAGACCCAGTACTTC
CDR3aa: CASSPGSKETQYF

v_gene: TRBV5-1
abundance: -
j_gene: TRBJ1-5
d_gene: -
CDR3nt: TGCGCCAGCAGCGTGGGTGCAGGGCCCAATCAGCCCCAGCATTTT
CDR3aa: CASSVGAGPNQPQHF

v_gene: TRBV6-1
abundance: -
j_gene: TRBJ2-5
d_gene: -
CDR3nt: TGTGCCAGCAGTGAAAGTGTACAGGTTCGAGGGACCCAGTACTTC
CDR3aa: CASSESVQVRGTQYF

v_gene: TRBV18
abundance: -
j_gene: TRBJ2-3
d_gene: TRBD1
CDR3nt: TGTGCCAGCTCACCAGGAGTCGGGACAGAGACAGATACGCAGTATTTT
CDR3aa: CASSPGVGTETDTQYF

v_gene: TRBV19
abundance: -
j_gene: TRBJ2-5
d_gene: -
CDR3nt: TGTGCCAGTAGTATTGAGGGGCAAGCTTGGGAGACCCAGTACTTC
CDR3aa: CASSIEGQAWETQYF

v_gene: TRBV11-2
abundance: -
j_gene: TRBJ2-7
d_gene: TRBD2
CDR3nt: TGTGCCAGCAGCTATACGGGACTAGCCTGGGAGCAGTACTTC
CDR3aa: CASSYTGLAWEQYF

v_gene: TRBV10-3
abundance: -
j_gene: TRBJ1-1
d_gene: TRBD1
CDR3nt: TGTGCCATCGCAGACAGGGGGCTAACCGTTGAAGCTTTCTTT
CDR3aa: CAIADRGLTVEAFF

v_gene: TRBV10-2
abundance: -
j_gene: TRBJ1-4
d_gene: -
CDR3nt: TGCGCCAGCAGTTGGTCGGGGGAGGCGAGTGAAAAACTGTTTTTT
CDR3aa: CASSWSGEASEKLFF

v_gene: TRBV5-6
abundance: -
j_gene: TRBJ1-2
d_gene: TRBD1
CDR3nt: TGTGCCAGCAGCTATATCGTCCGGGACAGTGTAAACTATGGCTACACCTTC
CDR3aa: CASSYIVRDSVNYGYTF

v_gene: TRBV7-9
abundance: -
j_gene: TRBJ1-6
d_gene: -
CDR3nt: TGTGCCAGCAGCTTAGTAGCGCCGCCGGCCACCCTCAATTCACCCCTCCACTTT
CDR3aa: CASSLVAPPATLNSPLHF

v_gene: TRBV7-8
abundance: -
j_gene: TRBJ2-7
d_gene: -
CDR3nt: TGTGCCAGCAGCCAGCGAGCAGTCCCCTACGAGCAGTACTTC
CDR3aa: CASSQRAVPYEQYF

v_gene: TRBV5-1
abundance: -
j_gene: TRBJ1-1
d_gene: TRBD1
CDR3nt: TGCGCCAGCAGCTGGAGACAGGGGGCTGACACTGAAGCTTTCTTT
CDR3aa: CASSWRQGADTEAFF

v_gene: TRBV13
abundance: -
j_gene: TRBJ2-7
d_gene: -
CDR3nt: TGTGCCAGCAGCTCGCAGGGCTCCTACGAGCAGTACTTC
CDR3aa: CASSSQGSYEQYF

v_gene: TRBV5-4
abundance: -
j_gene: TRBJ1-5
d_gene: -
CDR3nt: TGTGCCAGCAGCCCCCTTAGGGCCGCTAGCAATCAGCCCCAGCATTTT
CDR3aa: CASSPLRAASNQPQHF

v_gene: TRBV7-8
abundance: -
j_gene: TRBJ1-4
d_gene: -
CDR3nt: TGTGCCAGCAGCTTTGGACAGACCCCTAATGAAAAACTGTTTTTT
CDR3aa: CASSFGQTPNEKLFF

v_gene: TRBV2
abundance: -
j_gene: TRBJ2-7
d_gene: -
CDR3nt: TGTGCCAGCAGTGAAGACGTAACCTCCTACGAGCAGTACTTC
CDR3aa: CASSEDVTSYEQYF

v_gene: TRBV5-1
abundance: once
j_gene: TRBJ1-1
d_gene: -
CDR3nt: TGCGCCAGCAGCCTAGTTCAGGGGCTGAACACTGAAGCTTTCTTT
CDR3aa: CASSLVQGLNTEAFF

v_gene: TRBV6-6
abundance: -
j_gene: TRBJ2-7
d_gene: TRBD2
CDR3nt: TGTGCCAGCACTCACGGGGGGTCGGGAGTTTACGAGCAGTACTTC
CDR3aa: CASTHGGSGVYEQYF

v_gene: TRBV5-6
abundance: -
j_gene: TRBJ1-4
d_gene: -
CDR3nt: TGTGCCAGCAGCTTTCGGGGGACTAATGAAAAACTGTTTTTT
CDR3aa: CASSFRGTNEKLFF

v_gene: TRBV7-3
abundance: -
j_gene: TRBJ1-4
d_gene: -
CDR3nt: TGTGCCAGCAGCCTAGGGGCCAGGGAAAAACTGTTTTTT
CDR3aa: CASSLGAREKLFF

v_gene: TRBV30
abundance: -
j_gene: TRBJ1-6
d_gene: TRBD1
CDR3nt: TGTGCCTGGACCCGACAGGGGTGGGGGTCTTCACCCCTCCACTTT
CDR3aa: CAWTRQGWGSSPLHF

v_gene: TRBV10-3
abundance: -
j_gene: TRBJ1-4
d_gene: -
CDR3nt: TGTGCCATCGGGGCAGGTATTAATGAAAAACTGTTTTTT
CDR3aa: CAIGAGINEKLFF

v_gene: TRBV5-6
abundance: once
j_gene: TRBJ1-2
d_gene: TRBD1
CDR3nt: TGTGCCAGCAGCTCGGTCGACAGGGAAGGCGGCTACACCTTC
CDR3aa: CASSSVDREGGYTF